These 26 T cell receptor beta chains came from one sample sequenced in a study of T-cell memory formation after mild COVID-19. MiXCR was run by TCRdb on the 5' RACE reads, yielding one entry per CDR3 protein. Among 150,000 to 200,000 distinct CDR3 sequences listed, 9.5% to 13% were seen once. The sample comprised PBMCs or a T cell subset sorted from them (not recorded which). The receptors shown here come from a man between 18 and 29 years old who had mild COVID-19 (a few samples of this study predate the infection). Cell type and time point are not known.

This clonotype has just a few counts. The chain couples TRBV4-2 to TRBJ1-3; D remains unclear. CDR3 size: 15 residues. CDR1 and CDR2 from the germline V gene are LGHNA and YNFKEQ. The ends were cut back, 3 bases at V and 0 bases at J, with 9 bases in the middle. Here the CDR3 reads CASSHTKDSGNTIYF. CDR3 in DNA: TGTGCCAGCAGCCACACCAAGGACTCTGGAAACACCATATATTTT.

The gene calls are TRBV7-2 and TRBJ2-2; no firm D call. The V gene's germline CDR1 is SGHTA and CDR2 FQGNSA. This CDR3 has 14 residues. Trimming removed 2 bases at V and 4 bases at J, with 8 bases between. CDR3 residues: CASSLSVGTGELFF. The CDR3 coding sequence is TGTGCCAGCAGCTTATCGGTGGGCACCGGGGAGCTGTTTTTT.

In its sample, this clonotype was seen many times. V gene TRBV6-1 combines with J gene TRBJ2-7, with TRBD1 as a possible D gene (5 bases). The length of the CDR3 is 14 residues. The germline V gene has CDR1 MNHNS and CDR2 SASEGT. Trimming left V 1 base short and J 2 bases short, with 9 bases between. The CDR3 bases are TGTGCCAGCAGTGAAGAGGGGCCGACCTACGAGCAGTACTTC. This encodes CASSEEGPTYEQYF.

The chain employs TRBV5-5 and TRBJ2-7; no firm D call. This CDR3 is built from 13 residues. Germline lookup yields CDR1 SGHKS and CDR2 YYEKEE (reference sequence). V gave up 3 bases and J gave up 1 base, with 8 bases separating them. CDR3 protein: CASSYGLSYEQYV. The DNA of the CDR3 is TGTGCCAGCAGCTATGGATTGTCCTACGAGCAGTACGTC.

This clonotype has only a few counts. The chain employs TRBV7-2 and TRBJ2-5; D possibly corresponds to TRBD1 (5 bases). V lost 5 bases and J lost 0, with 10 bases in between. CDR3 size: 14 residues. Germline V gene sequence: CDR1 SGHTA, CDR2 FQGNSA. The CDR3 is CASSQTDYQETQYF. CDR3 in DNA: TGTGCCAGCAGCCAGACAGATTACCAAGAGACCCAGTACTTC.

At least ten counts were recorded for this clonotype. The rearrangement uses TRBV11-2 and TRBJ1-1; 9 bases line up with TRBD1. Trimming took 6 bases from V and 5 from J; bases not matched to a gene: 13. The CDR3 is 16 residues long. Per the germline V gene, CDR1 is SGHAT and CDR2 is FQNNGV. The CDR3 DNA follows: TGTGCCAGCAGATCAGATCCGGGACAGGGTAGGACTGAAGCTTTCTTT. Protein sequence: CASRSDPGQGRTEAFF.

The gene calls are TRBV15 and TRBJ1-5; 8 bases agree with TRBD1. CDR3 length: 15 residues. Germline V gene sequence: CDR1 LNHNV, CDR2 YYDKDF (reference sequence). J was trimmed by 4 bases and V by 1 base; bases with no gene match: 3. CDR3 in amino acids: CATSRGQGMNQPQHF. In DNA form, the CDR3 reads TGTGCCACCAGCAGAGGACAGGGGATGAATCAGCCCCAGCATTTT.

The rearrangement links TRBV5-1 to TRBJ2-6; TRBD2 matches 7 bases. Germline CDR1 reads SGHRS; CDR2 reads YFSETQ. Unmatched junction bases numbered 11, after V lost 4 bases and J lost 4 bases. CDR3 length: 17 residues. Here the CDR3 DNA reads TGCGCCAGCAGCGCGGGACTATTGGTTGACGGGGCCAACGTCCTGACTTTC. Amino acid sequence: CASSAGLLVDGANVLTF.

The chain joins TRBV7-2 to TRBJ2-2, with D maybe TRBD1 (5 bases). Trimming stripped 4 bases from V and 3 bases from J, with 12 bases between. This CDR3 is built from 15 residues. Germline V gene lookup returns CDR1 SGHTA and CDR2 FQGNSA. The CDR3 bases are TGTGCCAGCAGCTCTCAGGGCTGGTACACCGGGGAGCTGTTTTTT. Amino acid sequence: CASSSQGWYTGELFF.

The rearrangement links TRBV7-2 to TRBJ2-1, with D unresolved. Trimming pared 5 bases from V and 9 bases from J, leaving 14 bases between. Germline-derived CDR1 and CDR2 are SGHTA and FQGNSA. The CDR3 totals 13 residues. Here the CDR3 DNA reads TGTGCCAGCAGCCTTCAAACCCTGCTTGAGCAGTTCTTC. Translating gives CASSLQTLLEQFF.

The count of this clonotype is one. Since a much larger clone is just one base distant, this may be a read error. This chain links TRBV5-1 with TRBJ2-5; 14 nucleotides line up with TRBD2. Germline V gives CDR1 SGHRS, CDR2 YFSETQ. The CDR3 spans 15 residues. The CDR3 here is CARSWTSGGSGTQYF. CDR3 in DNA: TGCGCCAGAAGCTGGACTAGCGGGGGGTCAGGGACCCAGTACTTC.

There are many counts of this clonotype. V usage is TRBV12-3 or TRBV12-4 and J usage is TRBJ2-1; D not certain. V lost 3 bases and J 8 bases, leaving 8 bases between the germline ends. CDR3 length: 12 residues. CDR3 loop: CASSFQGYEQFF. The CDR3 DNA follows: TGTGCCAGCAGTTTCCAAGGGTATGAGCAGTTCTTC.

V gene TRBV6-5 combines with J gene TRBJ2-7; 13 bases map to TRBD2. The J segment lost 6 bases and the V segment lost 6 bases, leaving 8 bases of the junction unmatched. CDR1 MNHEY and CDR2 SVGAGI come from the germline V gene. The CDR3 totals 15 residues. The CDR3 nucleotides are TGTGCCAGCAGCCCGACTAGCGGGGGGTCCAGCGAGCAGTACGTC. This sequence encodes CASSPTSGGSSEQYV.

V usage is TRBV12-3 or TRBV12-4 and J usage is TRBJ2-7, with 9 bases fitting TRBD1. The CDR3 covers 13 residues. V trimming: 8 bases; J trimming: 4 bases; junction bases outside the gene matches: 6. Written as DNA, the CDR3 is TGTGCCAGCCGAACAGGGGGCTGGTACGAGCAGTACTTC. This translates into CASRTGGWYEQYF.

The chain has TRBV2 and TRBJ2-7, with D possibly being TRBD1 (6 bases). The CDR3 spans 15 residues. Looked up from germline, CDR1 is SNHLY and CDR2 is FYNNEI. V was shortened by 4 bases and J by 1 base, with 14 bases between the two germline ends. The CDR3: CASSGDRLNSYEQYF. The CDR3 DNA reads as TGTGCCAGCAGTGGAGACAGGCTGAATTCCTACGAGCAGTACTTC. Full variable domain (missing parts from reference TRBV2 and TRBJ2-7): EPEVTQTPSHQVTQMGQEVILRCVPISNHLYFYWYRQILGQKVEFLVSFYNNEISEKSEIFDDQFSVERPDGSNFTLKIRSTKLEDSAMYFCASSGDRLNSYEQYFGPGTRLTVT.

Only a few counts were recorded for this clonotype. The chain joins TRBV20-1 to TRBJ1-3; D remains ambiguous. Trimming removed 1 base from V and 0 bases from J, with 7 bases in between. The V gene's germline CDR1 is DFQATT and CDR2 SNEGSKA (reference sequence). This CDR3 region has 14 residues. CDR3 amino acids: CSARGPLSGNTIYF. CDR3 bases: TGCAGTGCTAGAGGCCCCCTCTCTGGAAACACCATATATTTT.

Many counts were recorded for this clonotype. The rearrangement joins TRBV5-1 to TRBJ2-4; the D is unclear. Per germline, CDR1 SGHRS and CDR2 YFSETQ. Trimming shortened V by 7 bases and J by 8 bases, and 16 bases separated the two germline ends. The CDR3 contains 13 residues. CDR3: CASSYQGTDIQYF. In nucleotides, the CDR3 is TGCGCCAGCTCATATCAAGGAACGGACATTCAGTACTTC.

This chain uses TRBV19 with TRBJ1-1; 7 positions agree with TRBD1. The length of the CDR3 is 18 residues. CDR1 is LNHDA, CDR2 SQIVND, per germline (reference sequence). J was trimmed by 2 bases and V by 6 bases; bases with no gene match: 18. The CDR3 DNA is TGTGCCAGTAGCCAAACTGACAGGGACGGGACGGGTAACACTGAAGCTTTCTTT. It is translated as CASSQTDRDGTGNTEAFF.

The J gene is TRBJ1-2, the V gene TRBV12-5; D gene uncertain. Looked up from germline, CDR1 is LGHNT and CDR2 is FRNRAP. With 6 bases removed from V and 4 bases from J, the gap between germline ends came to 15 bases. The CDR3 sequence is 14 residues long. The CDR3 loop is CASGITGSLYGYTF. CDR3 in DNA: TGTGCTAGTGGGATAACGGGATCCCTCTATGGCTACACCTTC.

The genes are TRBV4-3 and TRBJ1-2; tentative D call: TRBD1 (5 bases). Germline CDR1 reads LGHNA; CDR2 reads YSLEER. The germline V and J ends were trimmed by 1 base and 8 bases, with 14 bases remaining between them. This CDR3 contains 14 residues. CDR3 bases: TGCGCCAGCAGCCAAGGACCCGGGGGGGGAGGCTACACCTTC. Residues: CASSQGPGGGGYTF.

Ten or more counts support this clonotype. This rearrangement joins TRBV5-4 to TRBJ1-5; D gene uncertain. V was clipped by 0 bases and J by 6 bases, with 7 bases between them. The CDR3 is 13 residues long. The V gene's germline CDR1 is SGHNT and CDR2 YYREEE (reference sequence). Here the CDR3 reads CASSLDRAQPQHF. The CDR3 DNA is TGTGCCAGCAGCTTGGATAGGGCTCAGCCCCAGCATTTT.

This clonotype occurred many times. The chain uses TRBV7-2 and TRBJ1-1, with TRBD1 as a possible D gene (5 bases). The CDR3 runs to 15 residues. Germline CDR1 reads SGHTA; CDR2 reads FQGNSA. The ends were cut back, 2 bases at V and 0 bases at J, with 10 bases in the middle. CDR3 sequence: CASSLLGGVNTEAFF. In DNA form, the CDR3 reads TGTGCCAGCAGCTTACTGGGGGGAGTGAACACTGAAGCTTTCTTT.

V usage is TRBV2 and J usage is TRBJ1-6, with TRBD1 as a possible D gene (5 bases). Germline values: CDR1 SNHLY, CDR2 FYNNEI. V lost 11 bases and J lost 6, with 17 bases in between. This CDR3 region has 14 residues. CDR3 region: CAGRQIGANSPLHF. CDR3 nucleotide sequence: TGTGCCGGACGACAGATTGGGGCTAATTCACCCCTCCACTTT. The whole variable domain, remainder taken from reference TRBV2 and TRBJ1-6, is EPEVTQTPSHQVTQMGQEVILRCVPISNHLYFYWYRQILGQKVEFLVSFYNNEISEKSEIFDDQFSVERPDGSNFTLKIRSTKLEDSAMYFCAGRQIGANSPLHFGNGTRLTVT.

This clonotype was counted at least ten times. V is TRBV7-6 and J is TRBJ2-3; no clear D. This CDR3 spans 18 amino acids. Germline assignment: CDR1 SGHVS and CDR2 FNYEAQ. The V and J ends lost 1 base and 0 bases respectively, with 17 bases between them. CDR3 protein: CASSLGLTTSSSTDTQYF. In DNA form, the CDR3 reads TGTGCCAGCAGCTTAGGGCTTACGACAAGTTCTAGCACAGATACGCAGTATTTT.

In its sample, this clonotype was seen many times. V usage is TRBV24-1 and J usage is TRBJ2-1; D remains ambiguous. The length of the CDR3 is 16 residues. Trimming shortened V by 1 base and J by 6 bases, and 15 bases separated the two germline ends. Germline V gives CDR1 KGHDR, CDR2 SFDVKD. CDR3 DNA sequence: TGTGCCACCAGTGATTTCTCGGAGAGGTCGGGCAATGAGCAGTTCTTC. Its protein product is CATSDFSERSGNEQFF.

The rearrangement links TRBV7-2 to TRBJ2-7; 11 nucleotides match TRBD2. V lost 5 bases and J lost 6; bases outside the gene matches: 9. The germline V gene encodes CDR1 SGHTA and CDR2 FQGNSA. This CDR3 comprises 15 residues. The CDR3 loop is CASSPGLAEALEQYF. The DNA of the CDR3 is TGTGCCAGCAGCCCGGGACTAGCGGAAGCCCTCGAGCAGTACTTC.